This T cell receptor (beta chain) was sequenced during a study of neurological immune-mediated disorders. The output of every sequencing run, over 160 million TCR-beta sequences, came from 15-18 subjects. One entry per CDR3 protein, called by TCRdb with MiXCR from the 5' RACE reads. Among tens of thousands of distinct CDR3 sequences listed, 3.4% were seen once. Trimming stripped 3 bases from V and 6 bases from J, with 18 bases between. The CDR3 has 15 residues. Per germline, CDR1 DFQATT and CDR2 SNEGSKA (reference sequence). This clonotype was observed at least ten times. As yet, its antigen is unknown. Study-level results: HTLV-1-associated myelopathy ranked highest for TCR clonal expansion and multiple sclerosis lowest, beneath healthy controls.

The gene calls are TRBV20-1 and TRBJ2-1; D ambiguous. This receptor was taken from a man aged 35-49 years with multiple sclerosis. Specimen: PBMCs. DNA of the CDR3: TGCAGTGCTAGTGCACCCGGACGTAAGCCCAATGAGCAGTTCTTC. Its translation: CSASAPGRKPNEQFF.